The sequence of this T cell receptor (beta chain) was determined in a study of cytotoxic CD8 clonotypes in ibrutinib-treated CLL (dated by TCRdb to about 2021). Regarding the research as a whole: The cohort had eleven to twelve relapsed/refractory and 15 treatment-naive patients; some 17 were IGHV unmutated. Partial responses were observed in approximately 24 patients and complete responses in 2; after a median follow-up of roughly 62 months, remission was maintained in 15 or so patients and progression was observed in 12. Response samples were taken after a median of roughly eleven months on treatment, ranging from about 6 to 40 months. Samples averaged roughly 280,000 productive templates and some 91,000 productive rearrangements. Of the 90 or so participants in the trial, roughly 25 had longitudinal samples available. Cryopreserved peripheral blood mononuclear cells were obtained before treatment, at response, and at either sustained remission or disease progression. Every remission and progressive disease sample was obtained while ibrutinib was still being received by the patients.

The table lists this clone with a count of one. Its antigen target is currently unknown. No base-level quality is on record; no much larger clone is a single base apart. The research as a whole found: Clonality increased at ibrutinib response, stayed stable in sustained remission, and fell back toward baseline at progression. Public clonotypes were rare and either shrank or stayed stable during treatment, and the rise in clonality at ibrutinib response reflected expansion of private clonotypes. Sampling times were not matched between patients in sustained remission and patients whose disease was progressing, and lymph node repertoires were not examined. At baseline, clonality was higher than in age-matched healthy donors and showed a strong correlation with circulating CD8+ T-cell counts.

Explained via the paper, the time point label denotes: progressive disease on ibrutinib. For TCR beta library preparation, approximately 2 micrograms of genomic DNA were isolated from cryopreserved PBMCs. High-throughput TCR beta sequencing was performed on longitudinal blood samples from CLL patients receiving ibrutinib monotherapy. The patients took part in an open-label, single-center phase 2 trial of ibrutinib monotherapy. Based on the germline V gene (reference sequence), the CDR1 and CDR2 sequences are LNHNV and YYDKDF. The CDR3 runs 16 residues from the cysteine to the phenylalanine. Only the CDR3 DNA stays, 48 bases, in frame from base 1. Compared with germline, V lacks 4 bases and J lacks 1 base; bases without a gene match: 3. On a MiSeq, deep resolution sequencing aimed for a depth between 1 in 1 million and 1 in 200,000 T cells, with each clonotype covered 10x on average. The immunoSEQ hsTCRB Kit was used to generate the TCR beta libraries. The original pipeline was this. ImmunoSEQ Data Assistant and ImmunoSEQ Analyzer were used for data analysis, and V, D and J genes were assigned according to IMGT definitions. Clonality, which ranges from 0 to 1, was calculated by subtracting the normalized Shannon entropy of productive rearrangement frequencies from one. Only overrepresented clonotypes making up at least 0.05% of each patient's repertoire were included in the public clonotype analysis. About a dozen age-matched healthy donor repertoires from immuneACCESS served as clonality controls. TCRdb stores this immuneACCESS table with in-frame sequences only. Part of the clones is absent; in the studies checked, under half of the shortfall reflects unresolved V genes, and no reason is known for the rest. V, J and clone size are those of that table, while D and trimming were read from the DNA. Recorded for this sample are about 270,000 clones; around 77% of them occurred a single time. The ten largest account for roughly 6% of the sample.

This material consisted of PBMCs, taken at disease progression, from a patient treated with ibrutinib. The chain is assembled from TRBV15 and TRBJ2-6, and 8 junctional nucleotides match TRBD1. This clonotype was obtained from a human donor with chronic lymphocytic leukemia. The DNA reads as follows: TGTGCCACCAGCACCGACAGGGGTTCTGGGGCCAACGTCCTGACTTTC. Its product reads: CATSTDRGSGANVLTF.